The clone carrying this T cell receptor (delta chain) showed up just a few times. Its antigen is not known. A far larger clone differs by one base, so this is likely a read error. Other DNA sequences in this sample translate to the same CDR3. TCRdb reran clone calling via CATT on the multiplex PCR reads. The repertoire holds some 100,000 delta-chain clones, with 1.4% as singletons. The data derive from a study of γδ T cells in repeated Plasmodium falciparum infection. Study information: Malaria-naive adults were infected with P. falciparum NF54 four times over roughly 640 days. Malian repertoires were sampled cross-sectionally without transmission and longitudinally through febrile malaria. Findings and caveats of the study: Repeated controlled infections reportedly drove waves of new clonotype selection in Vdelta2-negative, mostly Vdelta1+, gammadelta repertoires. Over time and infection, Vgamma9/Vdelta2+ repertoires remained highly stable and polyclonal.

CDR1 and CDR2 from the germline V gene are TSWWSYY and QGS. This CDR3 is 22 amino acids long. Bulk repertoires came from Vgamma9/Vdelta2+ or Vdelta2-negative gammadelta T cells flow-sorted from PBMC. The V gene corresponds to TRDV1; no J gene was called; the table's D call TRDD3 went unverified against the DNA. The specimen sequenced was gamma-delta T cells from blood. This receptor was identified in a pool of human donors (malaria-infected and uninfected, not separated). CDR3 residues: CALGEGHRPLLRPSPYTDKLIF. CDR3 nucleotides: TGTGCTCTTGGGGAAGGGCATCGGCCCCTGCTGAGACCCTCACCGTACACCGATAAGCTCATCTTT.